The next 9 T cell receptor beta chains were all read from a single sample in a study of cytotoxic CD8 clonotypes in ibrutinib-treated CLL. TCRdb keeps only in-frame clones here, not all; method: immunoSEQ multiplex PCR. The sample has some 200,000 clones; about four fifths are singletons. Sequencing was performed on PBMCs, taken after 12 months of ibrutinib treatment. These receptors all come from a human donor with chronic lymphocytic leukemia.

This CDR3 is CASSPGTDYGYTF. Here the CDR3 DNA reads TGCGCCAGCAGCCCCGGGACAGATTATGGCTACACCTTC. V usage is TRBV10-2 and J usage is TRBJ1-2; TRBD1 matches at 7 bases. The CDR3 totals 13 residues. After removal of 6 bases from V and 5 bases from J, the junction contained 6 bases not matched to a gene. Germline loops: CDR1 WSHSY, CDR2 SAAADI.

J is TRBJ2-7 and V is TRBV5-8; 15 nucleotides line up with TRBD2. After removal of 5 bases from V and 0 bases from J, the junction contained 6 bases not matched to a gene. Germline lookup yields CDR1 SGHTS and CDR2 YDEGEE. CDR3 length: 17 amino acids. The CDR3 is CASRNGLAGGASYEQYF. CDR3 in DNA: TGTGCCAGCAGAAACGGACTAGCGGGAGGGGCCTCCTACGAGCAGTACTTC.

This chain uses TRBV11-2 with TRBJ2-7; tentatively, D is TRBD2 (6 bases). The CDR3 covers 16 residues. Deletions cut 1 base from V and 2 bases from J, with 15 bases between. Germline V gives CDR1 SGHAT, CDR2 FQNNGV. The chain's CDR3 is CASSLGRSGFTYEQYF. In nucleotides, the CDR3 is TGTGCCAGCAGCTTAGGCAGAAGCGGGTTTACCTACGAGCAGTACTTC.

This sequence joins TRBV6-6 and TRBJ1-2; 8 nucleotides match TRBD1. The V gene's germline CDR1 is MNHNY and CDR2 SVGAGI (reference sequence). V gave up 6 bases and J gave up 2 bases; unmatched junction bases: 5. The length of the CDR3 is 14 residues. The CDR3 region is CASSVTGGNYGYTF. CDR3 nucleotides: TGTGCCAGCAGCGTAACAGGGGGGAACTATGGCTACACCTTC.

This chain links TRBV5-6 with TRBJ1-1; D unresolved. This CDR3 is 16 amino acids long. Trimming cost V 4 bases and J 1 base, with 17 bases left between them. The germline V gene has CDR1 SGHDT and CDR2 YYEEEE. CDR3 DNA: TGTGCCAGCAGCCCTGAGGTTATTGCGGGGAACACTGAAGCTTTCTTT. This gives the protein CASSPEVIAGNTEAFF.

This clone has just a few counts. V usage is TRBV7-9 and J usage is TRBJ1-2; unclear D gene. This CDR3 has 13 amino acids. CDR1 is SEHNR and CDR2 is FQNEAQ in the germline V gene (reference sequence). V lost 6 bases and J lost 4, with 12 bases in between. Here the CDR3 DNA reads TGTGCCAGCAGGATGGAGGGCAGCTATGGCTACACCTTC. Residues: CASRMEGSYGYTF.

The chain recombines TRBV10-3 with TRBJ1-1; D unclear. V dropped 11 bases and J dropped 1 base, with 17 bases sitting between them. Germline V CDR1 and CDR2: ENHRY, SYGVKD. This CDR3 is built from 14 residues. The CDR3 nucleotides read TGTGCCTCAGGACCGGGAGAGGAGAACACTGAAGCTTTCTTT. Its protein is CASGPGEENTEAFF.

The V gene is TRBV29-1, the J gene TRBJ2-1; TRBD2 aligns across 8 bases. This CDR3 comprises 13 residues. With 4 bases clipped from V and 3 bases from J, the junction kept 2 bases outside the gene matches. The V gene's germline CDR1 is SQVTM and CDR2 ANQGSEA. The CDR3 sequence is CSVAGRDYNEQFF. CDR3 bases: TGCAGCGTTGCCGGGAGGGACTACAATGAGCAGTTCTTC.

CDR3: CASSPRGAAAGEKLFF. CDR3 coding DNA: TGTGCCAGCTCACCACGCGGGGCGGCTGCGGGCGAAAAACTGTTTTTT. The gene calls are TRBV18 and TRBJ1-4; tentatively, D is TRBD1 (5 bases). Trimming removed 1 base at V and 8 bases at J, with 17 bases between. CDR1 is KGHSH and CDR2 is LQKENI in the germline V gene. The CDR3 extends over 16 amino acids. Full variable domain (rest looked up from reference TRBV18 and TRBJ1-4): NAGVMQNPRHLVRRRGQEARLRCSPMKGHSHVYWYRQLPEEGLKFMVYLQKENIIDESGMPKERFSAEFPKEGPSILRIQQVVRGDSAAYFCASSPRGAAAGEKLFFGSGTQLSVL.